The clone carrying this T cell receptor beta chain was seen repeatedly, ten times or more. Its antigen is not identified. V dropped 0 bases and J dropped 6 bases, with 14 bases sitting between them. The CDR3 totals 15 residues. The germline V gene encodes CDR1 SGHRS and CDR2 YFSETQ. The data belong to a study of post-analysis software for immune sequencing data. In the study overall: Relapsing-remitting, secondary progressive and progressive-relapsing courses of multiple sclerosis were included.

Findings and limits, study-wide: Multiple sclerosis patients had significantly lower normalized Chao1 diversity than controls. TRBV5-6, TRBV5-1 and TRBV20-1 were among 4 or 5 TRBV segments more frequent in patients than controls.

The library was made from cDNA and included unique molecular identifiers. The T cell input of roughly 0.9 to 10 million gave about 500,000 cDNA molecules. TCRdb reprocessed the PCR reads via MiXCR and lists one record per CDR3 protein. The sample has 150,000 to 200,000 distinct CDR3 sequences, about 32% seen once. This receptor was taken from a girl aged 10 to 17 with multiple sclerosis. Sequencing was carried out using blood. J is TRBJ2-3 and V is TRBV5-1, with D perhaps matching TRBD2 (5 bases). CDR3 amino acids: CASSLVRVELDTQYF. The CDR3, as DNA: TGCGCCAGCAGCTTGGTGAGGGTCGAATTGGATACGCAGTATTTT.